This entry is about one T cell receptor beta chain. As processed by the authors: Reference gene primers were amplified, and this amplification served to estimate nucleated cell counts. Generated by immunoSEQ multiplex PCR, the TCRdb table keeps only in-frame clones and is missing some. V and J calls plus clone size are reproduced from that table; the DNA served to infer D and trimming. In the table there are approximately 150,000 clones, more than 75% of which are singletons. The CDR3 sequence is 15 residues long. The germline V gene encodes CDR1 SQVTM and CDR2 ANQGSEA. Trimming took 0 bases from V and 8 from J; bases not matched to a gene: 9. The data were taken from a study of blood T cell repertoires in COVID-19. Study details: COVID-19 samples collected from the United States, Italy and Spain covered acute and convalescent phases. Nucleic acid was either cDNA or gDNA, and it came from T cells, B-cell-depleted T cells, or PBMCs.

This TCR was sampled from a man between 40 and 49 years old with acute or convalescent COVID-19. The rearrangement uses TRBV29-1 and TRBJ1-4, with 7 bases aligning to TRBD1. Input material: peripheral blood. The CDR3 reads CSVEDMTGIGEKLFF. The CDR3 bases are TGCAGCGTTGAAGATATGACAGGGATAGGCGAAAAACTGTTTTTT. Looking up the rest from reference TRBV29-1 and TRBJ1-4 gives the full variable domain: SAVISQKPSRDICQRGTSLTIQCQVDSQVTMMFWYRQQPGQSLTLIATANQGSEATYESGFVIDKFPISRPNLTFSTLTVSNMSPEDSSIYLCSVEDMTGIGEKLFFGSGTQLSVL.